This T cell receptor (beta chain) comes out of a study of regulatory T cells in long-lasting Graves disease. Stated time point: newly diagnosed GD, antithyroid drugs for less than 3 months. RNA isolated from PBMCs was used to make the TCR library. The EDTA tubes were filled with nine milliliters of drawn peripheral blood. This CDR3 is built from 12 residues. Trimming pared 3 bases from V and 9 bases from J, leaving 12 bases between. CDR1 DFQATT and CDR2 SNEGSKA come from the germline V gene (reference sequence). Building the TCR beta libraries relied on iRepertoire HTBI primers, and CDR3 regions underwent Arm-PCR. TCRdb re-called the multiplex PCR reads with MiXCR, one entry per CDR3 protein. Among roughly 420,000 distinct CDR3 sequences listed, about 16% were seen once. Another study also made use of these data, one on T cells in Graves' hyperthyroidism and ophthalmopathy. That source reports: Initially, a first-round RT-PCR of the TCR CDR3 employed the HTBI primer set. Stable hyperthyroidism was separated from ophthalmopathy by a model based on 13 V-J features.

The TCR sequence derives from a woman aged 18-30 years with Graves disease. The specimen comprised peripheral blood mononuclear cells (PBMCs), sampled at new diagnosis, from a patient treated with antithyroid drugs. This chain connects TRBV20-1 to TRBJ1-5; D perhaps matches TRBD1 (5 bases). The CDR3 DNA sequence: TGCAGTGCTAGCAGGGTAGATCGGCCCCAGCATTTT. This gives the protein CSASRVDRPQHF.